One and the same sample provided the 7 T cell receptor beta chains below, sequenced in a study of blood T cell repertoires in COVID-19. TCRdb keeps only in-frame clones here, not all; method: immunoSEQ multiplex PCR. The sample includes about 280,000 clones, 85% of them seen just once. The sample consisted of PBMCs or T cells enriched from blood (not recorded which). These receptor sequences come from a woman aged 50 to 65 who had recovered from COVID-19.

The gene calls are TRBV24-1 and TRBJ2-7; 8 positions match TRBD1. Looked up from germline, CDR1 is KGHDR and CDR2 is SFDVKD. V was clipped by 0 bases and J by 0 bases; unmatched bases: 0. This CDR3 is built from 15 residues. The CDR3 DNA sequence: TGTGCCACCAGTGATTTGACAGGGGGCTCCTACGAGCAGTACTTC. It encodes CATSDLTGGSYEQYF.

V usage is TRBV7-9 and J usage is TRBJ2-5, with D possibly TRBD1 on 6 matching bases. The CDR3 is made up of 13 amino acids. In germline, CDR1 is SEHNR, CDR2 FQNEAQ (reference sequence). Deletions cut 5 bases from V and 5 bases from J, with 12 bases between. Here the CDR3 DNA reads TGTGCCAGCAGCCCATTGAGGGGGGAGACCCAGTACTTC. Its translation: CASSPLRGETQYF. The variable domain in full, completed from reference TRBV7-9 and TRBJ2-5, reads DTGVSQNPRHKITKRGQNVTFRCDPISEHNRLYWYRQTLGQGPEFLTYFQNEAQLEKSRLLSDRFSAERPKGSFSTLEIQRTEQGDSAMYLCASSPLRGETQYFGPGTRLLVL.

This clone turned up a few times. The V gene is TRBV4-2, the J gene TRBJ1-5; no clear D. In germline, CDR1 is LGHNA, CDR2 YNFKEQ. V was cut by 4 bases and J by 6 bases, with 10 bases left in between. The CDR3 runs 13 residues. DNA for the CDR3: TGTGCCAGCAGCCCATCGCGAAGTCAGCCCCAGCATTTT. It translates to CASSPSRSQPQHF.

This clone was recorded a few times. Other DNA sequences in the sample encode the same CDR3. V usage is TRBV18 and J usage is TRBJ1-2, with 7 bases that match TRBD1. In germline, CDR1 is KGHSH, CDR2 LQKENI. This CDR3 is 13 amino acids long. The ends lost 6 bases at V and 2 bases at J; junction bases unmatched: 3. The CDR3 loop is CASSGGQNYGYTF. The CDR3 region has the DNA TGTGCCAGCTCCGGGGGACAGAACTATGGCTACACCTTC.

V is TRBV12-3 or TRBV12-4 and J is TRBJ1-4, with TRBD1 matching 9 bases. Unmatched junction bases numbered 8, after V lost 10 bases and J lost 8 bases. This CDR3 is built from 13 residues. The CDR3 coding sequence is TGTGCCATCGCGGACAGGGGTGAGGAAAAACTGTTTTTT. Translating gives CAIADRGEEKLFF.

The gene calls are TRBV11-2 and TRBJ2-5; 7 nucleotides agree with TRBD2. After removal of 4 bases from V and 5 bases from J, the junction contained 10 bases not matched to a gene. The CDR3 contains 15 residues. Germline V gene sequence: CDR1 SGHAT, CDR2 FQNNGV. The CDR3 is CASSSLTSLTETQYF. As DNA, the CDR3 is TGTGCCAGCAGCTCTCTGACTAGCCTGACGGAGACCCAGTACTTC.

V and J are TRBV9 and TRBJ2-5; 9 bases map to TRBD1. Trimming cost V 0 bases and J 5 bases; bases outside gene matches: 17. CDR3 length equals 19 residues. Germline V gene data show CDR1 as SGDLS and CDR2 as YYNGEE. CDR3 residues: CASSVGVRDRVSREETQYF. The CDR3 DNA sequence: TGTGCCAGCAGCGTAGGAGTCCGGGACAGGGTTTCGCGCGAGGAGACCCAGTACTTC.